Sequencing of this TCR beta chain was carried out in a study of cytomegalovirus exposure and HLA in healthy donors (TCRdb year 2017). At the level of the whole study: An earlier analysis of some 500 of the donors reported 250 to 300 Gb of sequence data and around 120 million unique TCR beta sequences from about 200 million T cells. The number of typed donors differed by locus: about 620-630 for A, B, C, DRB1 and DQB1; roughly 510 for DQA1; some 610 for DPA1; and 450 to 480 for DPB1. The study aimed to test whether signatures of past pathogen exposure could be identified by cataloging public T cell receptors. High-throughput TCR immunosequencing, statistical association of individual TCRs with disease status, and machine learning were combined to predict cytomegalovirus infection status. A few DR-DQ haplotypes were treated as single units for association and clustering because of strong linkage in the cohort. An earlier analysis of 450 to 750 of the donors used high-throughput TCR beta sequencing to judge whether each TCR beta V gene segment behaved as functional or pseudogenic. Using immunosequencing, the study profiled T cell repertoires from around 680 subjects and related those repertoires to cytomegalovirus serostatus. HLA typing included class I and class II loci at four-digit resolution. A separate validation cohort of 100 to 150 different subjects was used in addition to the roughly 640-subject first cohort. To study patterns of TCR occurrence, a later analysis re-analyzed previously published TCR beta repertoires from just over 650 donors and added high-resolution HLA genotyping. Donor age, sex, ethnicity and CMV serostatus were compiled together with the repertoire data. Of the roughly 400 genotyped donors, 75% to 85% were placed in the genetic ancestry cluster associated with self-reported Caucasian donors. Every discovery cohort repertoire had been produced on one sequencing platform. On average, around 240,000 unique TCR beta nucleotide sequences were sequenced per donor among 300 to 500 genotyped donors of the cohort, with around 19% of those sequences being non-productive. Genome-wide SNP genotypes for about three fifths of the roughly 670 donors were used in a later genetic analysis, which treated that subset as a discovery cohort. Rather than drawing on any new phenotypic data, the later analysis identified candidate immune exposures from TCR beta sequences and the way those sequences occurred across donors. Approximately 330 gigabases of sequencing data and 70 million to 95 million unique TCR sequences made up an early release that covered approximately 650 HLA-typed donors. Overall results and qualifications from the work: Specific HLA alleles were associated with over 15,000 TCR beta sequences at a false discovery rate of 0.05 in a later analysis. Correlated functional status among segregating V segments might be attributable to linkage disequilibrium, but an unknown experimental factor could not be ruled out. Immune exposure information for the cohort was limited to CMV serostatus. The authors suggested that the approach could potentially be extended to other disease states and immunological phenotypes. According to a later genetic analysis, donors in an Asian-associated ancestry cluster had fewer N-insertions in productive TCRs than the roughly 670-donor mean. While some public TCRs were present in many individuals, most TCR sequences turned up only very rarely across donors. The study listed 164 TCR beta chains as associated with cytomegalovirus. Because HLA typing was unavailable for some donors at each locus, only the typed subset was used in association tests. V-gene and J-gene trimming of TCR beta chains was associated with a missense DCLRE1C variant in a later genetic analysis, and the association was replicated in an independent cohort. Compared with equally common non-associated chains, HLA-associated TCR beta chains in a later analysis were more clonally expanded and had lower generation probabilities. Assigning TCR associations to individual alleles was difficult when HLA alleles, especially DR and DQ, strongly co-occurred. Sequencing depth was assumed to be roughly uniform across donors in the presence/absence analyses, though that assumption may not hold. In a later analysis, the rate of TCR association differed among HLA loci, with DRB1 alleles having the most associated TCRs and HLA-C alleles having the fewest. A few of the identified cytomegalovirus-associated TCR beta chains were confirmed in vitro to be specific for cytomegalovirus antigens. A cluster of highly shared sequence variants was judged likely to be a technical artifact of the sequencing pipeline. In an earlier analysis of about 540 of the donors, most TCR beta V segments were observed in productive rearrangements about 90% or about 30% of the time, broadly matching IMGT annotations. The earlier analysis of 587 of the donors excluded roughly 16 rarely observed V segments, including chromosome 9 orphons, because counts were too low. According to a later analysis, parvovirus B19, influenza, CMV and Epstein-Barr virus appeared linked to several top co-occurrence clusters. The classifier was reported to diagnose cytomegalovirus status with high specificity and sensitivity in both the original cohort and the validation cohort. A further reported finding was that TCR beta sequences accurately predicted the HLA-A and HLA-B alleles for most subjects in the first cohort. Because the 87-base-pair reads could not distinguish some IMGT-functional V segments, including TRBV6-2 and TRBV6-3, those segments were excluded. The cohort was sequenced for TCR beta chains only, and without alpha or paired-chain data the features that could be detected were limited. In a later analysis, most CMV-associated TCR beta chains were found to appear HLA-restricted, with HLA associations seemingly driven largely by CMV exposure.

In total, 630 or so healthy bone marrow donors made up the cohort. At the time of sampling, every cohort member was nominally healthy, though immune exposures that went unrecorded were likely present. The donor was CMV seropositive and was included in the group of 250 to 300 seropositive cohort members. Every donor gave a peripheral blood sample, and the peripheral blood mononuclear cells from that sample were used for TCR beta sequencing. The Qiagen DNeasy Blood Extraction Kit was used to extract genomic DNA from the blood cell samples. CDR1 is given as SGHAT and CDR2 as FQNNGV, both from the germline V gene. The CDR3 holds 15 amino acids from the cysteine to the phenylalanine. The DNA shown is the 45-base CDR3, in frame from base 1. The germline V and J ends show losses of 5 bases and 2 bases respectively, and no gene match explains 5 bases of the junction. There are a few counts of this clone. Its antigen is not yet known. No much larger clone exists at a distance of one base, and base qualities are not known.

The protocol used for the library was the immunoSEQ multiplex PCR assay. For the multiplex PCR, a mixture combining 60 forward primers for TCR Vbeta segments and 13 reverse primers for TCR Jbeta segments was used. A multiplex PCR assay on genomic DNA amplified the CDR3 region of rearranged TCR beta genes. Amplified TCR beta libraries were sequenced as 87-base-pair reads on the Illumina HiSeq System. On the study's bioinformatics: A later analysis tallied approximately 87 million unique TCR beta chains across the 700 or so repertoires, and roughly 11 million of those chains were shared by two or more donors. Raw reads were error-corrected and collapsed into unique sequences with a nearest-neighbor algorithm that merged closely related sequences to remove PCR and sequencing errors. V, D and J gene segments were assigned by aligning CDR3 sequences to IMGT reference sequences. For a sequence to be retained, a match of at least six nucleotides was required to both a V gene segment and a J gene segment. Rearrangements were called productive when the CDR3 lacked stop codons and stayed in frame with V and J; all others were non-productive. CDR3 was defined by IMGT convention, running from the second conserved V-encoded cysteine to the conserved J-encoded phenylalanine. The earlier analysis of fewer than 700 of the donors excluded sequences that lacked an unambiguous match to a single V gene segment. An earlier analysis of fewer than 750 of the donors called V segments functional above 56.7% productive rearrangements and segregating when the between-donor standard deviation exceeded 5%. To diagnose cytomegalovirus status from the catalog of TCR beta chain sequences, a statistical classification framework was built. In a later analysis, TCR nucleotide sequences were compared against IMGT/GENE-DB human TR gene sequences so that V and J genes could be assigned. In a later analysis, CDR3 sequences and most-parsimonious VDJ recombination scenarios were assigned using the TCRdist pipeline. A later analysis defined each TCR beta chain by its CDR3 amino acid sequence plus V-gene family, and excluded reads lacking a unique V-gene family. A later analysis removed 592 highly shared, low-generation-probability nucleotide sequences to deal with suspected cross-contamination and a sequencing artifact. In a later analysis, a clonal expansion index for each public chain was calculated from normalized within-repertoire ranks of inferred template counts. Generation probabilities in a later analysis came from a VDJ recombination model fitted to out-of-frame rearrangements, and those results were checked against IGoR. In a later analysis, hypergeometric tests were used to score TCR-TCR, TCR-HLA and TCR-CMV co-occurrence, with a repertoire-size bias correction applied to TCR pairs. False discovery rates were estimated in a later analysis by permuting HLA or CMV assignments 20 times. A later analysis grouped co-occurring TCRs with DBSCAN, adding TCRdist sequence similarity when clustering within HLA-allele-positive subsets. For co-occurrence clustering, repertoires with fewer than 30,000 or more than 120,000 public chains were excluded, along with four to six repertoires with anomalous nucleotide sharing. Drawn from immuneACCESS, this table holds only the in-frame rearrangements with V and J called that TCRdb kept. Clones are partly lost; checked studies trace under half to an unresolved V gene and leave the rest unexplained. Clone size and V and J calls were adopted from that table, with D and trimming inferred from the DNA. The sample records 99,000 or so clones, around 81% of which are singletons. Under 4.5% of the sample lies in the top ten.

Material: PBMCs. The chain is encoded by TRBV11-2 joined to TRBJ2-7; the junction holds 11 bases that match TRBD2. The receptor comes from a female donor in good health and CMV-seropositive. The DNA sequence reads TGTGCCAGCAGCCCCAGTAGCGGGAGGGCCTACGAGCAGTACTTC. This codes for CASSPSSGRAYEQYF.